This passage covers 20 T cell receptor beta chains from one sample sequenced in a study of T cells after somatic rescue of genetic block. Assay: immunoSEQ multiplex PCR; the TCRdb copy retains only in-frame clones and omits some. Of 55,000 or so clones detected, around 96% appear once; the ten largest clones hold 0.075% to 0.1%. The material sequenced was peripheral blood mononuclear cells (PBMCs). Receptor source: a child less than two years old.

The rearrangement links TRBV21-1 to TRBJ1-5; the table's D call of TRBD1 was not tested on the DNA. TRBV21-1 is shown as a pseudogene. This CDR3 has 15 amino acids. DNA of the CDR3: TGTGCCAGCAGCAATCTCCAGGGGGGCAATCAGCCCCAGCATTTT. Its translation: CASSNLQGGNQPQHF.

CDR3 nucleotide sequence: TGTGCCATCAGTACCTTAACCTACGAGCAGTACTTC. As protein: CAISTLTYEQYF. The chain carries TRBV10-3 and TRBJ2-7; the D is unclear. Between the trimmed V and J ends, which lost 5 bases and 2 bases, there was a span of 7 bases. CDR1 is ENHRY, CDR2 SYGVKD, per germline. The CDR3 spans 12 residues.

The CDR3 region is CASSPGTDSGPQHF. The CDR3 coding sequence is TGTGCCAGCAGCCCGGGGACGGACTCAGGGCCCCAGCATTTT. The chain employs TRBV5-5 and TRBJ1-5; D might be TRBD1 (5 bases). This CDR3 contains 14 residues. V gave up 4 bases and J gave up 9 bases, with 17 bases separating them. Germline CDR1 reads SGHKS; CDR2 reads YYEKEE (reference sequence).

This clone showed up just once. The genes are TRBV28 and TRBJ2-1, with 9 bases matching TRBD2. The germline V gene has CDR1 MDHEN and CDR2 SYDVKM. After removal of 2 bases from V and 0 bases from J, the junction contained 5 bases not matched to a gene. The CDR3 loop spans 17 amino acids. CDR3 region: CASSLQGGLASYNEQFF. The CDR3, as DNA: TGTGCCAGCAGTTTACAGGGGGGACTAGCCTCCTACAATGAGCAGTTCTTC.

This sequence joins TRBV9 and TRBJ2-2; TRBD2 is a possible D gene (6 bases). The CDR3 spans 15 residues. The V gene's germline CDR1 is SGDLS and CDR2 YYNGEE. V dropped 3 bases and J dropped 6 bases, with 15 bases sitting between them. CDR3 in amino acids: CASSARRAPAGELFF. CDR3 coding DNA: TGTGCCAGCAGCGCAAGGAGGGCTCCAGCCGGGGAGCTGTTTTTT.

The rearrangement joins TRBV7-3 to TRBJ1-1; TRBD1 is a possible D gene (5 bases). The CDR3 runs 11 residues. V dropped 2 bases and J dropped 7 bases, with 5 bases sitting between them. Germline CDR1 SGHTA, CDR2 FQGTGA. The CDR3 is CASSLGGEAFF. In DNA, the CDR3 is TGTGCCAGCAGCTTAGGGGGTGAAGCTTTCTTT.

V usage is TRBV27 and J usage is TRBJ2-7; a weak D match, TRBD2 (5 bases). From germline, CDR1 is MNHEY and CDR2 SMNVEV (reference sequence). Between the trimmed V and J ends, which lost 5 bases and 0 bases, there was a span of 5 bases. The CDR3 totals 12 residues. CDR3 nucleotides: TGTGCCAGCAGTAGCGGCTCCTACGAGCAGTACTTC. Amino acid sequence: CASSSGSYEQYF.

The CDR3 DNA is TGTGCCAGTAGTATACGAAGGAACACTGAAGCTTTCTTT. It encodes CASSIRRNTEAFF. The rearrangement joins TRBV19 to TRBJ1-1, with no clear D. This CDR3 is 13 amino acids long. V dropped 2 bases and J dropped 1 base, with 5 bases sitting between them. Germline loops: CDR1 LNHDA, CDR2 SQIVND (reference sequence).

This clone was seen only once. The chain combines TRBV6-1 with TRBJ2-7, with TRBD2 matching 7 bases. V was clipped by 7 bases and J by 7 bases; unmatched bases: 10. Germline V gene data show CDR1 as MNHNS and CDR2 as SASEGT. The CDR3 extends over 13 amino acids. The CDR3 DNA reads TGTGCCAGCACTCGGGGGGAGTCGGGGGAGCAGTACTTC. This gives the protein CASTRGESGEQYF.

The rearrangement joins TRBV11-2 to TRBJ2-7, with 8 bases lining up with TRBD2. Germline values: CDR1 SGHAT, CDR2 FQNNGV. This CDR3 is 15 amino acids long. Trimming cost V 0 bases and J 2 bases; bases outside gene matches: 3. Here the CDR3 DNA reads TGTGCCAGCAGCTTAGAGCTAGCGGGCGCCTACGAGCAGTACTTC. As protein: CASSLELAGAYEQYF.

The genes are TRBV18 and TRBJ2-2, with TRBD1 matching 7 bases. With V trimmed by 4 bases and J by 6 bases, 5 bases remained unmatched. CDR1 KGHSH and CDR2 LQKENI come from the germline V gene. The CDR3 length is 14 residues. CDR3 coding DNA: TGTGCCAGCTCACTTAAGACAGGGCCCGGGGAGCTGTTTTTT. Translating gives CASSLKTGPGELFF.

The genes are TRBV2 and TRBJ2-3; D might be TRBD1 (5 bases). The length of the CDR3 is 14 residues. Trimming shortened V by 4 bases and J by 0 bases, and 8 bases separated the two germline ends. CDR1 and CDR2 (germline): SNHLY, FYNNEI. The CDR3 is CASSVRQSTDTQYF. The DNA for the CDR3 is TGTGCCAGCAGTGTGAGACAGAGCACAGATACGCAGTATTTT.

The chain couples TRBV19 to TRBJ2-7; TRBD2 agrees at 10 bases. This CDR3 comprises 14 residues. The germline V gene has CDR1 LNHDA and CDR2 SQIVND (reference sequence). Unmatched junction bases numbered 3, after V lost 6 bases and J lost 1 base. The CDR3 coding sequence is TGTGCCAGTAGCCAGCGGGAGGGATCCTACGAGCAGTACTTC. Its protein is CASSQREGSYEQYF.

The chain has TRBV6-5 and TRBJ2-7; 9 nucleotides agree with TRBD2. Germline CDR1 is MNHEY and CDR2 is SVGAGI. The CDR3 has 14 amino acids. Trimming at V came to 0 bases and at J to 3 bases, leaving 0 bases not matched to a gene. Here the CDR3 DNA reads TGTGCCAGCAGTTACTCGCGGGGGGGCTACGAGCAGTACTTC. Translation: CASSYSRGGYEQYF.

In the case of this clone: One end of the junction varies from germline; a read error may be responsible. V gene TRBV19 combines with J gene TRBJ1-5, with 7 nucleotides matching TRBD1. CDR3 length: 14 amino acids. Germline loops: CDR1 LNHDA, CDR2 SQIVND (reference sequence). Here the CDR3 reads CASSVDRATQPQHF. CDR3 in DNA: TGTGCCAGTAGTGTAGACAGGGCAACTCAGCCCCAGCATTTT.

The DNA of the CDR3 is TGTGCCAGCAAGCACGGGTTCTCTGGAAACACCATATATTTT. Its protein is CASKHGFSGNTIYF. The chain recombines TRBV2 with TRBJ1-3, with no clear D. The CDR3 extends over 14 amino acids. Trimming left V 7 bases short and J 0 bases short, with 10 bases between. The V gene's germline CDR1 is SNHLY and CDR2 FYNNEI.

The genes are TRBV28 and TRBJ2-7, with a weak D call TRBD2 (5 bases). The V and J ends lost 5 bases and 3 bases respectively, with 11 bases between them. CDR1 and CDR2 (germline): MDHEN, SYDVKM. The length of the CDR3 is 13 residues. The CDR3 nucleotides are TGTGCCAGCAGTACCAAACTAGGCTACGAGCAGTACTTC. Its translation is CASSTKLGYEQYF.

The chain joins TRBV5-1 to TRBJ2-5, with 11 nucleotides matching TRBD2. This CDR3 is 14 amino acids long. J lost 3 bases, V lost 6 bases, and 4 bases had no gene match. From germline, CDR1 is SGHRS and CDR2 YFSETQ. In nucleotides, the CDR3 is TGCGCCAGCACCCCGGGACTAGCGGAAGAGACCCAGTACTTC. Translation: CASTPGLAEETQYF.

CDR3 amino acids: CASRTGGLISYEQYF. DNA of the CDR3: TGTGCCAGCCGGACAGGGGGCCTTATCTCCTACGAGCAGTACTTC. This chain uses TRBV6-5 with TRBJ2-7; TRBD1 matches at 11 bases. Trimming removed 8 bases from V and 0 bases from J; junction bases left unmatched: 6. The CDR3 runs 15 residues. The germline gives CDR1 MNHEY, CDR2 SVGAGI.

The chain joins TRBV7-7 to TRBJ2-1, with D tentatively TRBD2 (5 bases). There are 15 residues in the CDR3. Germline CDR1 reads SSHAT; CDR2 reads FNYEAQ (reference sequence). The germline V and J ends were trimmed by 4 bases and 0 bases, with 10 bases remaining between them. The CDR3 nucleotides read TGTGCCAGCAGCTCTGGACTTTCCTCCTACAATGAGCAGTTCTTC. Encoded protein: CASSSGLSSYNEQFF.